One and the same sample provided the 20 T cell receptor beta chains below, sequenced in a study of T cells expressing NK-cell markers. TCRdb processed the 5' RACE reads again and assigns one entry to each CDR3 protein, with no DNA. The table for this sample gives about 260,000 distinct CDR3 sequences. Source material: blood T cells: a sorted CD56 or NKG2C T cell subset, CD4+ or CD8+ T cells, or bulk PBMC T cells (not recorded which). These receptors were obtained from a woman aged 18 to 75 in good health.

V is TRBV29-1 and J is TRBJ2-7; TCRdb calls TRBD2, which cannot be checked without DNA. The CDR3 sequence is 13 residues long. The germline V gene has CDR1 SQVTM and CDR2 ANQGSEA. The CDR3 reads CSGTGTSGSEQYF.

The CDR3 sequence: CASSPRAGGPEAFF. The chain links TRBV18 to TRBJ1-1; absent DNA, TCRdb's TRBD1 call cannot be checked. The germline CDR1 and CDR2 sequences are KGHSH and LQKENI. The CDR3 runs 14 residues.

The CDR3 region is CASSENGMAAFF. The chain joins TRBV10-1 to TRBJ1-1. Germline V lookup: CDR1 WNHNN, CDR2 SYGVQD (reference sequence). CDR3 length: 12 amino acids.

This chain connects TRBV12-3 or TRBV12-4 to TRBJ2-7; the TRBD2 assignment by TCRdb is unverifiable without DNA. This CDR3 has 14 amino acids. This CDR3 is CASSLGSVSYEQYF.

V gene TRBV28 combines with J gene TRBJ2-1. The CDR3 runs 13 residues. Germline lookup yields CDR1 MDHEN and CDR2 SYDVKM. The CDR3 loop reads CASSLVTYNEQFF. The variable domain in full, with the rest retrieved from reference TRBV28 and TRBJ2-1, is DVKVTQSSRYLVKRTGEKVFLECVQDMDHENMFWYRQDPGLGLRLIYFSYDVKMKEKGDIPEGYSVSREKKERFSLILESASTNQTSMYLCASSLVTYNEQFFGPGTRLTVL.

J is TRBJ2-7 and V is TRBV28; the D gene TCRdb calls, TRBD1, cannot be checked with no DNA. This CDR3 has 14 residues. Germline-derived CDR1 and CDR2 are MDHEN and SYDVKM. This CDR3 is CASTPPADSYEQYF.

This rearrangement joins TRBV24-1 to TRBJ2-1; TCRdb's D call of TRBD2 is untestable without DNA. Germline V gives CDR1 KGHDR, CDR2 SFDVKD. CDR3 length: 16 amino acids. Here the CDR3 reads CATGTSGRATYNEQFF.

The rearrangement joins TRBV10-3 to TRBJ1-3. CDR1 is ENHRY, CDR2 SYGVKD, per germline. This CDR3 has 15 residues. The CDR3 loop is CAISETTGNRNTIYF.

The chain recombines TRBV5-1 with TRBJ1-2; TCRdb reports TRBD1, a call that lacks DNA to check it against. CDR1 is SGHRS, CDR2 YFSETQ, per germline. The CDR3 runs 14 residues. The chain's CDR3 is CASSLGDISYGYTF.

The chain employs TRBV14 and TRBJ1-2. Germline CDR1 reads SGHDN; CDR2 reads FVKESK. The CDR3 length is 14 residues. The CDR3 loop reads CASSQAGTRYGYTF. The full variable domain, completed using reference TRBV14 and TRBJ1-2, is EAGVTQFPSHSVIEKGQTVTLRCDPISGHDNLYWYRRVMGKEIKFLLHFVKESKQDESGMPNNRFLAERTGGTYSTLKVQPAELEDSGVYFCASSQAGTRYGYTFGSGTRLTVV.

CDR3 amino acids: CSASPRNNYGYTF. The chain has TRBV20-1 and TRBJ1-2. Germline V gives CDR1 DFQATT, CDR2 SNEGSKA (reference sequence). CDR3 size: 13 residues.

The chain recombines TRBV5-1 with TRBJ1-1; without DNA, the TCRdb call of TRBD1 cannot be checked. The CDR3 covers 15 residues. CDR1 is SGHRS and CDR2 is YFSETQ in the germline V gene. This CDR3 is CASRILGGINTEAFF.

Here the CDR3 reads CASSYEGNVGSPLHF. The chain is built from TRBV6-5 and TRBJ1-6; TCRdb's assignment of TRBD1 cannot be checked, as there is no DNA. CDR3 length equals 15 residues. Germline CDR1 reads MNHEY; CDR2 reads SVGAGI.

The V and J genes are TRBV29-1 and TRBJ1-1; TCRdb gives TRBD1 as the D gene, but with no DNA this cannot be confirmed. CDR1 and CDR2 (germline): SQVTM, ANQGSEA. The CDR3 sequence is 17 residues long. CDR3 region: CSVGARDRSVLGAEAFF.

The rearrangement uses TRBV6-5 and TRBJ2-1; TCRdb calls TRBD2, which cannot be checked without DNA. CDR1 and CDR2 (germline): MNHEY, SVGAGI. The CDR3 spans 16 residues. The CDR3 region is CASSYSMLAGYNEQFF.

The gene calls are TRBV12-3 or TRBV12-4 and TRBJ2-6; TCRdb indicates TRBD1, and absent DNA this call remains unverified. The CDR3 is 14 residues long. The CDR3 here is CASSLMGEGNVLTF.

The chain links TRBV5-1 to TRBJ2-1; without DNA, the TCRdb call of TRBD1 cannot be checked. Germline V gene lookup returns CDR1 SGHRS and CDR2 YFSETQ. The CDR3 spans 15 residues. This CDR3 is CASSLVGGQSEGQFF.

V is TRBV7-9 and J is TRBJ1-1; TCRdb reports TRBD1, a call that lacks DNA to check it against. CDR3 size: 15 residues. Germline lookup yields CDR1 SEHNR and CDR2 FQNEAQ (reference sequence). The CDR3 loop is CASSFPGTGNTEAFF.

The chain employs TRBV11-2 and TRBJ2-1; the TCRdb D gene call, TRBD2, has no DNA to confirm it. The CDR3 is 17 amino acids. From germline, CDR1 is SGHAT and CDR2 FQNNGV. The CDR3 is CASSLEGLAGVYNEQFF.

The rearrangement links TRBV29-1 to TRBJ2-1; checking the TCRdb D call of TRBD2 is not possible without DNA. This CDR3 region has 15 residues. CDR1 and CDR2 from the germline V gene are SQVTM and ANQGSEA. CDR3 protein: CSVELRTSGSNEQFF.